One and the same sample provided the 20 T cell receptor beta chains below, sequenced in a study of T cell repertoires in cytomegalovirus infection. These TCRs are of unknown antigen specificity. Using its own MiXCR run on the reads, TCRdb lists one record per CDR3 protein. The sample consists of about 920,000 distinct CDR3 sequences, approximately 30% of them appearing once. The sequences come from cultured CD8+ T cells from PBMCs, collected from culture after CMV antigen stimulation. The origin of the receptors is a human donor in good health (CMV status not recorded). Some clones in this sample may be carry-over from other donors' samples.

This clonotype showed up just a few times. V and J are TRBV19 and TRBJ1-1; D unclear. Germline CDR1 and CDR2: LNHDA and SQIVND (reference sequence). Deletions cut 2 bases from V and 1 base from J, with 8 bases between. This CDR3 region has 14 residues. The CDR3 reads CASSIWAGNTEAFF. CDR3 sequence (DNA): TGTGCCAGTAGTATATGGGCTGGGAACACTGAAGCTTTCTTT.

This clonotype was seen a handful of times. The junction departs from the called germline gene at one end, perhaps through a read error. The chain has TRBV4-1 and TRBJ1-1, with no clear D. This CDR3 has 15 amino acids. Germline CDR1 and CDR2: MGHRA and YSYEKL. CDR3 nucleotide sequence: TGTGCCAGCAGCAACCCGGGCCGGCTGGACGCTGAAGCTTTCTTT. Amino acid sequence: CASSNPGRLDAEAFF.

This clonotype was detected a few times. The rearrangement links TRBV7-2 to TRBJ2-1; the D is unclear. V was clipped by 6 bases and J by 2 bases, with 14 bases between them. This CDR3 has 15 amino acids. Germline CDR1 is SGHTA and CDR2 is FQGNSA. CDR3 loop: CASSSYDSTYNEQFF. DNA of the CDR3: TGTGCCAGCAGTTCCTATGACTCTACCTACAATGAGCAGTTCTTC.

CDR3 sequence: CASSSLVGVLSTDTQYF. CDR3 DNA: TGTGCCAGCAGCAGTTTGGTGGGCGTCCTTAGCACAGATACGCAGTATTTT. The rearrangement uses TRBV5-6 and TRBJ2-3; D is unresolved. CDR3 length equals 17 residues. The germline gives CDR1 SGHDT, CDR2 YYEEEE. Between the trimmed V and J ends, which lost 4 bases and 0 bases, there was a span of 18 bases. Variable domain in full (rest from reference TRBV5-6 and TRBJ2-3): DAGVTQSPTHLIKTRGQQVTLRCSPKSGHDTVSWYQQALGQGPQFIFQYYEEEERQRGNFPDRFSGHQFPNYSSELNVNALLLGDSALYLCASSSLVGVLSTDTQYFGPGTRLTVL.

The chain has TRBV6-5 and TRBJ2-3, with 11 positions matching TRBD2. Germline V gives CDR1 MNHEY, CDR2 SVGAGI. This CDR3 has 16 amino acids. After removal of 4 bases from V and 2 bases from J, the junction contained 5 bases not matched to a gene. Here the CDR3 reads CASSLLAGVTTDTQYF. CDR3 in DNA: TGTGCCAGCAGTTTACTAGCGGGGGTCACCACAGATACGCAGTATTTT.

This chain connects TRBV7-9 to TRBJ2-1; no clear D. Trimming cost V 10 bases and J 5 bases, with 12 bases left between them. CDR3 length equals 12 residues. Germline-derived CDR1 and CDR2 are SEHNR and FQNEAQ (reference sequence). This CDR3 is CAIETPNNEQFF. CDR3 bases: TGTGCCATCGAGACACCAAACAATGAGCAGTTCTTC.

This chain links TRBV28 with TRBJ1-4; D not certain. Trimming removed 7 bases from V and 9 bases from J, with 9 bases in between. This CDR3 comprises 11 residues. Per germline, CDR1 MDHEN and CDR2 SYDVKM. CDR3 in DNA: TGTGCCAGCACCGCACACCAAAAACTGTTTTTT. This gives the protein CASTAHQKLFF.

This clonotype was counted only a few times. This CDR3 is CASSYLTGYTEAFF. CDR3 sequence (DNA): TGTGCCAGCAGTTATCTGACAGGCTACACTGAAGCTTTCTTT. The chain employs TRBV6-5 and TRBJ1-1, with D perhaps TRBD1 (6 bases). The CDR3 is made up of 14 amino acids. V was shortened by 3 bases and J by 3 bases, with 11 bases between the two germline ends. Per the germline V gene, CDR1 is MNHEY and CDR2 is SVGAGI.

CDR3 sequence reads: CASRLAGGKDTQYF. CDR3 nucleotides: TGTGCCAGCAGACTAGCGGGGGGCAAAGATACGCAGTATTTT. V and J are TRBV27 and TRBJ2-3; the match to TRBD2 covers 12 bases. The trim removed 6 bases at V and 5 bases at J, leaving 3 bases unmatched. The germline V gene encodes CDR1 MNHEY and CDR2 SMNVEV (reference sequence). CDR3 length: 14 amino acids.

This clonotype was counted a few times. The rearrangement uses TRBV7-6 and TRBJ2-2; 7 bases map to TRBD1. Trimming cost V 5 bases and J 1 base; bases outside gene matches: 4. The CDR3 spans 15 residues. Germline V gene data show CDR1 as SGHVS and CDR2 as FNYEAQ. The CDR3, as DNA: TGTGCCAGCAGCCCATGGACAGGGAACACCGGGGAGCTGTTTTTT. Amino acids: CASSPWTGNTGELFF.

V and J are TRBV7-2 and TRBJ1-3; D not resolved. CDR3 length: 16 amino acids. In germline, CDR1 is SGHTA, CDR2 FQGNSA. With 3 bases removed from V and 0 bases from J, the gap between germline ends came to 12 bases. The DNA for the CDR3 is TGTGCCAGCAGCTTGTACATCACTTACTCTGGAAACACCATATATTTT. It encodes CASSLYITYSGNTIYF.

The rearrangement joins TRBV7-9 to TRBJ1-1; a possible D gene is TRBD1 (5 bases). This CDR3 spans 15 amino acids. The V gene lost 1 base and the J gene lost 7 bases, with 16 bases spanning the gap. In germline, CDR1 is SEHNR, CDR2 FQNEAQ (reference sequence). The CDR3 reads CASSLGGYGAFEAFF. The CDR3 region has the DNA TGTGCCAGCAGCTTAGGGGGCTACGGGGCCTTTGAAGCTTTCTTT.

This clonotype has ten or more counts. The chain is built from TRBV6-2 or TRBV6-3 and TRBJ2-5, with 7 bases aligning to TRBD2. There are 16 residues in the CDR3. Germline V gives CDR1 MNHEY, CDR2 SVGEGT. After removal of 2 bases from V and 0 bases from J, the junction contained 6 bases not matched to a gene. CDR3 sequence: CASSYPETSDQETQYF. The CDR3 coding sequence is TGTGCCAGCAGTTACCCGGAAACTAGCGACCAAGAGACCCAGTACTTC.

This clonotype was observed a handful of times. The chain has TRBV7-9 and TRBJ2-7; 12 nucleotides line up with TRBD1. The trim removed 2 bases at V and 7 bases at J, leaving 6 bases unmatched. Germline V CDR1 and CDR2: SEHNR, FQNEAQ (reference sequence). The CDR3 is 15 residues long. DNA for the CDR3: TGTGCCAGCAGCTTATCCGGGACAGGGGGCCCAGAGCAGTACTTC. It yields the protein CASSLSGTGGPEQYF.

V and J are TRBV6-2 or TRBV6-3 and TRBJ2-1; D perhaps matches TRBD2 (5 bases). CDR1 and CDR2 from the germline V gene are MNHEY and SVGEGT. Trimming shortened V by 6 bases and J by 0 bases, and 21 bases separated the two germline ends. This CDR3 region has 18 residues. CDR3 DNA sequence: TGTGCCAGCAGCCAAGTTTTGCGGGCGATATCCTCCTACAATGAGCAGTTCTTC. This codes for CASSQVLRAISSYNEQFF.

CDR3 in amino acids: CASSQERRQGGRVATNEKLFF. As DNA, the CDR3 is TGCGCCAGCAGCCAAGAGAGGCGGCAGGGGGGACGAGTTGCAACTAATGAAAAACTGTTTTTT. This chain uses TRBV4-3 with TRBJ1-4; the match to TRBD1 covers 7 bases. This CDR3 is built from 21 residues. Germline CDR1 is LGHNA and CDR2 is YSLEER. The V and J ends lost 0 bases and 0 bases, in that order; junction bases with no gene match: 16.

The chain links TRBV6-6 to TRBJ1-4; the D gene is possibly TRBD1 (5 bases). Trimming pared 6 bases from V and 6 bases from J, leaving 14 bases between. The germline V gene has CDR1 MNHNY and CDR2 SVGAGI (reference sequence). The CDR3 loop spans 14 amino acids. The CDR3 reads CASSPGPWDEKLFF. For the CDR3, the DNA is TGTGCCAGCAGCCCAGGGCCTTGGGATGAAAAACTGTTTTTT.

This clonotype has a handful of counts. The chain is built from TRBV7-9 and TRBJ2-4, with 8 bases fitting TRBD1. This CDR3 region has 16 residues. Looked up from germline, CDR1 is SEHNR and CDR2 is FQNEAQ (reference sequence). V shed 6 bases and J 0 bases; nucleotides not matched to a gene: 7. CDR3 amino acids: CASRGTGALAKNIQYF. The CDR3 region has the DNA TGTGCCAGCAGGGGGACAGGAGCACTAGCCAAAAACATTCAGTACTTC.

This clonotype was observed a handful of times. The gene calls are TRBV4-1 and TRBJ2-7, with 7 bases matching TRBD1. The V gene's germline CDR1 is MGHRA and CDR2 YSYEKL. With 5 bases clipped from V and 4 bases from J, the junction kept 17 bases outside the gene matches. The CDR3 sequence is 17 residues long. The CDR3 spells CASSYRRQEGGNYEQYF. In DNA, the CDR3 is TGCGCCAGCAGCTACCGCAGGCAGGAAGGGGGCAATTACGAGCAGTACTTC.

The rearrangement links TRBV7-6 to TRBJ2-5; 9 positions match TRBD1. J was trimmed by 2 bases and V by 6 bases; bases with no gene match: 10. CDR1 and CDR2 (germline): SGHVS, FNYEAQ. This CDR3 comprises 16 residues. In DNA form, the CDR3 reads TGTGCCAGCAGTCCCGGACAGGGGAGAGGACAAGAGACCCAGTACTTC. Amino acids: CASSPGQGRGQETQYF.